The entry below gives a single T cell receptor (beta chain) sequence along with its context. A multiplex PCR was run with 60 Vbeta primers and 13 Jbeta primers. The repertoire was sequenced with immunoSEQ multiplex PCR; TCRdb's copy has only in-frame clones and lacks some. The top ten hold around 1.5% of the sample, which has around 220,000 clones, roughly 84% seen once. Germline V gene data show CDR1 as LGHNA and CDR2 as YNFKEQ. This CDR3 comprises 15 residues. V was trimmed by 1 base and J by 2 bases, leaving 12 bases between them. The data originate from a study of cytomegalovirus exposure and HLA in healthy donors.

The rearrangement joins TRBV4-2 to TRBJ2-7; TRBD2 might be the D (7 bases). Sequenced sample: PBMCs. This TCR was sampled from a girl aged 10-17 years in good health and CMV-seronegative. The CDR3 DNA reads as TGTGCCAGCAGCCAAGGGAGGGGGGGGACCTACGAGCAGTACTTC. Its translation is CASSQGRGGTYEQYF.